Listed here are 6 T cell receptor beta chains from one sample, sequenced in a study of shared clonotypes between healthy human individuals. TCRdb keeps only in-frame clones here, not all; method: immunoSEQ multiplex PCR. Here the sample spans under 2,500,000 clones, nearly 97% being singletons. The sample was naive CD4+ T cells sorted from blood. The sample's subset: CD45RA+ positively selected. The receptors come from a man aged 18 to 29 in good health.

The V and J genes are TRBV6-6 and TRBJ1-5, with a possible D match to TRBD1 (5 bases). Germline lookup yields CDR1 MNHNY and CDR2 SVGAGI (reference sequence). V was trimmed by 4 bases and J by 5 bases, leaving 12 bases between them. The length of the CDR3 is 14 residues. The CDR3 nucleotides read TGTGCCAGCAGTTCCCGGACGGGGGATCAGCCCCAGCATTTT. Translating gives CASSSRTGDQPQHF.

The genes are TRBV10-3 and TRBJ1-1; the D gene is possibly TRBD1 (6 bases). CDR1 and CDR2 from the germline V gene are ENHRY and SYGVKD. Trimming stripped 2 bases from V and 2 bases from J, with 9 bases between. The CDR3 length is 14 residues. CDR3 sequence (DNA): TGTGCCATCAGTGAGGACAGGATAAACACTGAAGCTTTCTTT. Translated: CAISEDRINTEAFF.

The DNA for the CDR3 is TGTGCCAGCAGCCCCGGACAGGGGGATAATTCACCCCTCCACTTT. This translates into CASSPGQGDNSPLHF. This sequence joins TRBV7-9 and TRBJ1-6; 10 bases line up with TRBD1. The germline V gene has CDR1 SEHNR and CDR2 FQNEAQ (reference sequence). This CDR3 has 15 residues. After removal of 5 bases from V and 5 bases from J, the junction contained 3 bases not matched to a gene.

The chain employs TRBV10-3 and TRBJ2-3; D might be TRBD1 or TRBD2, each matching 6 bases. The germline V gene has CDR1 ENHRY and CDR2 SYGVKD. The CDR3 is 13 residues long. Trimming pared 11 bases from V and 3 bases from J, leaving 15 bases between. This CDR3 reads CAHSGGRTDTQYF. The CDR3 bases are TGTGCCCACAGTGGGGGGCGTACAGATACGCAGTATTTT.

The V gene is TRBV25-1, the J gene TRBJ1-2; D unclear. This CDR3 has 13 amino acids. Germline assignment: CDR1 MGHDK and CDR2 SYGVNS. The V gene lost 3 bases and the J gene lost 2 bases, with 7 bases spanning the gap. The CDR3: CASSDPGNYGYTF. CDR3 DNA: TGTGCCAGCAGTGACCCGGGGAACTATGGCTACACCTTC.

The gene calls are TRBV11-3 and TRBJ1-1; 7 positions match TRBD1. Per the germline V gene, CDR1 is SGHNT and CDR2 is YENEEA. The trim removed 5 bases at V and 5 bases at J, leaving 8 bases unmatched. The CDR3 is 14 amino acids. CDR3 sequence reads: CASSAEGAGTEAFF. CDR3 DNA sequence: TGTGCCAGCAGCGCCGAGGGGGCTGGGACTGAAGCTTTCTTT.